This TCR beta chain is drawn from a study of shared clonotypes between healthy human individuals. A remark on this clone: What it binds is unknown.

Repertoires were generated with immunoSEQ multiplex PCR, while TCRdb's copy carries only in-frame clones and drops some. The sample has over 300,000 clones, roughly 84% seen once. General study results and limits: Donors were few, which limited the genetic and exposure-history diversity represented.

The V gene's germline CDR1 is MGHDK and CDR2 SYGVNS. With 3 bases clipped from V and 10 bases from J, the junction kept 9 bases outside the gene matches. The CDR3 totals 16 residues. Adult donors, all healthy and HIV-negative, had no recent acute infections or vaccinations. This receptor was identified in a man in his late teens or twenties in good health. The sequencing sample was made of memory CD8+ T cells sorted from blood. Described subset: CD45RO+ cells pooled with CCR7-negative TemRA cells. The chain combines TRBV25-1 with TRBJ1-6; 10 bases fit TRBD1. The CDR3: CASSDSLRDRGSPLHF. The DNA for the CDR3 is TGTGCCAGCAGTGATAGCCTCCGGGACAGGGGATCACCCCTCCACTTT.